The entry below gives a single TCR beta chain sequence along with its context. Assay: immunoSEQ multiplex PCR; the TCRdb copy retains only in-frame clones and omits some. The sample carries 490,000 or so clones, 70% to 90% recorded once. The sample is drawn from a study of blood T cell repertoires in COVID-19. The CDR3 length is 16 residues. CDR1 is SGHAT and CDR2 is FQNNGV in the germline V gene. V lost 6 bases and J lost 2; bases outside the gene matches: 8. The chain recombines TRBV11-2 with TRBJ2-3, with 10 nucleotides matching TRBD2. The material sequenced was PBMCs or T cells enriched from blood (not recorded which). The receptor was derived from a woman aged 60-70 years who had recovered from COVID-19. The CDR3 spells CASRGSGGSYTDTQYF. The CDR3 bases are TGTGCCAGCAGAGGTAGCGGGGGGTCATACACAGATACGCAGTATTTT.